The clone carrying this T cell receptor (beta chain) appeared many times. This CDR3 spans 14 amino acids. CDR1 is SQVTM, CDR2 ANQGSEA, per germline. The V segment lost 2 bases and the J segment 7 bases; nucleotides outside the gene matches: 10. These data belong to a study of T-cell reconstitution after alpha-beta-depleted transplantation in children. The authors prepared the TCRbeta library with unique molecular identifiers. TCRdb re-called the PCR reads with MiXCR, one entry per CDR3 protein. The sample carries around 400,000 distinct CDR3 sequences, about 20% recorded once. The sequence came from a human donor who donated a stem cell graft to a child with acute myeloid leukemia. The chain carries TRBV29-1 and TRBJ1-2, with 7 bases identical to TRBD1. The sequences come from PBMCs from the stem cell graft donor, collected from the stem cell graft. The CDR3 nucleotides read TGCAGCGTTGAAACCGACAGGGCTGGGCGTGGCTACACCTTC. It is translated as CSVETDRAGRGYTF.